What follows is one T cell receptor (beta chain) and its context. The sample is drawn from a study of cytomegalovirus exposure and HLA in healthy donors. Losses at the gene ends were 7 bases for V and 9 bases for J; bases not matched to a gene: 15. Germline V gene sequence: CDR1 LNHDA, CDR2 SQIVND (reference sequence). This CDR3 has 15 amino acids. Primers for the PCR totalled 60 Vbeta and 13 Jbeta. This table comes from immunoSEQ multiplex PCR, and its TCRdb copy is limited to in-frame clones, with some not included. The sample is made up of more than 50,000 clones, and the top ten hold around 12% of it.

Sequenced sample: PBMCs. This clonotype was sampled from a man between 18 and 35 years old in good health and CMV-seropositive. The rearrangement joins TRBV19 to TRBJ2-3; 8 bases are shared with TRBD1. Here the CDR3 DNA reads TGTGCCAGTACCAAGACAGGGGCGGAGGATGGCACGCAGTATTTT. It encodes CASTKTGAEDGTQYF.